These T cell receptor beta chains were read from a single sample in a study of molecular identifiers for immune sequencing clone quantification. TCRdb analysed the PCR reads with MiXCR anew, one entry per CDR3 protein. The table lists about 35,000 distinct CDR3 sequences, approximately 19% of them singletons. Material for sequencing was naive CD8+ T cells from blood, with Jurkat cell RNA spiked in. All receptors come from a human donor in good health. Some libraries in this study had Jurkat cell RNA spiked in. The CDR3 runs from the conserved cysteine through the conserved F or W. A D gene is named only where the DNA matches it firmly. Not every row has a clone size; where given, it reads once, few, many or a size class.

clone size: NA
D gene: NA
J gene: TRBJ2-3
V gene: TRBV4-1
CDR3 DNA: TGCGCCAGCAGCCAAGATAGTGGGGGGGGCCCAGATACGCAGTATTTT
CDR3 protein: CASSQDSGGGPDTQYF

clone size: many
D gene: NA
J gene: TRBJ2-3
V gene: TRBV6-2/TRBV6-3
CDR3 DNA: TGTGCCAGCAGTGCCTGGGGCTTTGGCTCAGATACGCAGTATTTT
CDR3 protein: CASSAWGFGSDTQYF

clone size: NA
D gene: TRBD1
J gene: TRBJ2-1
V gene: TRBV20-1
CDR3 DNA: TGCAGTGCTAGATCCAAAACGAAGGGGGCTAGCCAATGGAGCTCCTACAATGAGCAGTTCTTC
CDR3 protein: CSARSKTKGASQWSSYNEQFF

clone size: NA
D gene: TRBD1
J gene: TRBJ2-7
V gene: TRBV2
CDR3 DNA: TGTGCCAGCAGTGAGCCAGGGGGCAACCACGAGCAGTACTTC
CDR3 protein: CASSEPGGNHEQYF

clone size: medium-sized
D gene: NA
J gene: TRBJ2-7
V gene: TRBV5-4
CDR3 DNA: TGTGCCAGCAGCTTGGAACCGGGGGCGGGATACGAGCAGTACTTC
CDR3 protein: CASSLEPGAGYEQYF

clone size: NA
D gene: NA
J gene: TRBJ2-1
V gene: TRBV11-3
CDR3 DNA: TGTGCCAGCAGCTCCGGGGAAAACAATGAGCGGTTCTTC
CDR3 protein: CASSSGENNERFF

clone size: many
D gene: TRBD2
J gene: TRBJ2-3
V gene: TRBV6-5
CDR3 DNA: TGTGCCAGCACAAAGACCGCGGGAGTCTTTGATACGCAGTATTTT
CDR3 protein: CASTKTAGVFDTQYF

clone size: many
D gene: NA
J gene: TRBJ2-1
V gene: TRBV19
CDR3 DNA: TGTGCCAGTAGTATCAGTACTAGGTCCTCCTACAATGAGCAGTTCTTC
CDR3 protein: CASSISTRSSYNEQFF

clone size: many
D gene: TRBD1
J gene: TRBJ2-4
V gene: TRBV7-9
CDR3 DNA: TGTGCCAGCAGCCCTAAGAAGGGACAGGGGGCCGGGGGAAACATTCAGTACTTC
CDR3 protein: CASSPKKGQGAGGNIQYF

clone size: NA
D gene: NA
J gene: TRBJ2-2
V gene: TRBV11-2
CDR3 DNA: TGTGCCAGCAGCTTAGGGCTCGCTAGCAGTTACACCGGGGAGCTGTTTTTT
CDR3 protein: CASSLGLASSYTGELFF

clone size: many
D gene: NA
J gene: TRBJ1-1
V gene: TRBV11-2
CDR3 DNA: TGTGCCAGCAGCTTAGAGATCGGGTCCCCCAGCACTGAAGCTTTCTTT
CDR3 protein: CASSLEIGSPSTEAFF

clone size: many
D gene: NA
J gene: TRBJ1-6
V gene: TRBV27
CDR3 DNA: TGTGCCAGCAGTAATCGGGGGTGGGGGAATTCACCCCTCCACTTT
CDR3 protein: CASSNRGWGNSPLHF

clone size: many
D gene: NA
J gene: TRBJ1-5
V gene: TRBV9
CDR3 DNA: TGTGCCAGCAGCGTAGCTGGGGGTCAGCCCCAGCATTTT
CDR3 protein: CASSVAGGQPQHF

clone size: NA
D gene: TRBD1
J gene: TRBJ1-2
V gene: TRBV6-2/TRBV6-3
CDR3 DNA: TGTGCCAGCAGTACGGCGGGACAGGCCTATGGCTACACCTTC
CDR3 protein: CASSTAGQAYGYTF

clone size: many
D gene: TRBD2
J gene: TRBJ2-3
V gene: TRBV12-3/TRBV12-4
CDR3 DNA: TGTGCCAGCAGTGTCGGGGGGAGGACAGATACGCAGTATTTT
CDR3 protein: CASSVGGRTDTQYF

clone size: many
D gene: TRBD2
J gene: TRBJ2-1
V gene: TRBV4-3
CDR3 DNA: TGCGCCAGCAGCCTAGAAGCGGGGGCCTTATACAATGAGCAGTTCTTC
CDR3 protein: CASSLEAGALYNEQFF

clone size: NA
D gene: TRBD1
J gene: TRBJ2-1
V gene: TRBV20-1
CDR3 DNA: TGCAGTGCCCCACCTCAACAGGGGGACTACAATGAGCAGTTCTTC
CDR3 protein: CSAPPQQGDYNEQFF

clone size: many
D gene: NA
J gene: TRBJ2-7
V gene: TRBV14
CDR3 DNA: TGTGCCAGCAGCCAAGCAGGTAGCGCCGAGCAGTACTTC
CDR3 protein: CASSQAGSAEQYF

clone size: many
D gene: NA
J gene: TRBJ1-1
V gene: TRBV7-7
CDR3 DNA: TGTGCCAGCAGCTTATACAAGAACACTGAAGCTTTCTTT
CDR3 protein: CASSLYKNTEAFF

clone size: many
D gene: NA
J gene: TRBJ2-2
V gene: TRBV11-2
CDR3 DNA: TGTGCCAGCAGCTTAATTAAGGGGACGAACACCGGGGAGCTGTTTTTT
CDR3 protein: CASSLIKGTNTGELFF

clone size: NA
D gene: NA
J gene: TRBJ2-3
V gene: TRBV20-1
CDR3 DNA: TGCAATGCTGGCGGGCAGCTATACACAGATACGCAGTATTTT
CDR3 protein: CNAGGQLYTDTQYF

clone size: few
D gene: TRBD2
J gene: TRBJ2-2
V gene: TRBV4-3
CDR3 DNA: TGCGCCAGCACCCGGGGTCGACTAGCGGGAGGGCCCGGGGAGCTGTTTTTT
CDR3 protein: CASTRGRLAGGPGELFF

clone size: many
D gene: TRBD2
J gene: TRBJ2-3
V gene: TRBV19
CDR3 DNA: TGTGCCAGTAGTATTTCTATGGGACTAGCGGGAGTGGCAAGCACAGATACGCAGTATTTT
CDR3 protein: CASSISMGLAGVASTDTQYF

clone size: medium-sized
D gene: TRBD2
J gene: TRBJ2-1
V gene: TRBV5-4
CDR3 DNA: TGTGCCAGCAGCTTGGAGTCTAGCGGGGGTGAGCAGTTCTTC
CDR3 protein: CASSLESSGGEQFF

clone size: NA
D gene: NA
J gene: TRBJ2-4
V gene: TRBV23-1
CDR3 DNA: TGCGCCGGCAGTCCCCTGCGAATGGGACTAGCCAAAAACATTCAGTACTTC
CDR3 protein: CAGSPLRMGLAKNIQYF

clone size: many
D gene: NA
J gene: TRBJ2-7
V gene: TRBV5-4
CDR3 DNA: TGTGCCAGCAGCTTGGCCGGACAGACCTACGAGCAGTACTTC
CDR3 protein: CASSLAGQTYEQYF

clone size: many
D gene: TRBD2
J gene: TRBJ2-7
V gene: TRBV20-1
CDR3 DNA: TGCAGTGCTGTGACTAGCGGGAAGCCGGGAGAGCAGTACTTC
CDR3 protein: CSAVTSGKPGEQYF

clone size: many
D gene: NA
J gene: TRBJ2-1
V gene: TRBV4-1
CDR3 DNA: TGCGCCAGCAGCCAACCATCGACGGGGCACGAGCAGTTCTTC
CDR3 protein: CASSQPSTGHEQFF

clone size: many
D gene: NA
J gene: TRBJ2-3
V gene: TRBV12-3/TRBV12-4
CDR3 DNA: TGTGCCAGCAGTGTCGGACTCCCCCCGGATACGCAGTATTTT
CDR3 protein: CASSVGLPPDTQYF

clone size: NA
D gene: NA
J gene: TRBJ1-1
V gene: TRBV2
CDR3 DNA: TGTGCCAGCAGTAGTCCAGGGAACACTGAAGCTTTCTTT
CDR3 protein: CASSSPGNTEAFF

clone size: many
D gene: NA
J gene: TRBJ2-7
V gene: TRBV6-2/TRBV6-3
CDR3 DNA: TGTGCCAGCAGTTACACGCAGAGCTACGAGCAGTACTTC
CDR3 protein: CASSYTQSYEQYF

clone size: many
D gene: NA
J gene: TRBJ2-7
V gene: TRBV27
CDR3 DNA: TGTGCCAGCAGTAGCCTAGCGTCTACCTACGAGCAGTACTTC
CDR3 protein: CASSSLASTYEQYF

clone size: medium-sized
D gene: NA
J gene: TRBJ2-7
V gene: TRBV29-1
CDR3 DNA: TGCAGCGTTATCCGCCCGGCAAGCCTTAACGAGCAGTACTTC
CDR3 protein: CSVIRPASLNEQYF

clone size: NA
D gene: NA
J gene: TRBJ1-4
V gene: TRBV29-1
CDR3 DNA: TGCAGCGTTGAGCCAGAAGGTGAAAAACTGTTTTTT
CDR3 protein: CSVEPEGEKLFF

clone size: many
D gene: NA
J gene: TRBJ2-2
V gene: TRBV3-1
CDR3 DNA: TGTGCCAGCAGCCAAACCGGGGGGCCGGAACTCAACACCGGGGAGCTGTTTTTT
CDR3 protein: CASSQTGGPELNTGELFF

clone size: once
D gene: NA
J gene: TRBJ2-7
V gene: TRBV7-9
CDR3 DNA: TGTGCCAGCAGCTTAGATTATGACAGGAGTACCGCCTACGGGCAGTACTTC
CDR3 protein: CASSLDYDRSTAYGQYF

clone size: medium-sized
D gene: TRBD2
J gene: TRBJ2-3
V gene: TRBV4-3
CDR3 DNA: TGCGCCAGTTCCCCCGGGACTAGCAGCACAGATACGCAGTATTTT
CDR3 protein: CASSPGTSSTDTQYF

clone size: NA
D gene: TRBD2
J gene: TRBJ2-1
V gene: TRBV20-1
CDR3 DNA: TGCAGTGCTAGGGTAGCGGGGGGCTCCTACAATGAGCAGTTCTTC
CDR3 protein: CSARVAGGSYNEQFF

clone size: many
D gene: TRBD1
J gene: TRBJ2-7
V gene: TRBV7-9
CDR3 DNA: TGTGCCAGCAGCCCGGGACAGGGGCTGGAGCAGTACTTC
CDR3 protein: CASSPGQGLEQYF

clone size: many
D gene: TRBD2
J gene: TRBJ2-1
V gene: TRBV29-1
CDR3 DNA: TGCAGCGTTGAACCTTCACTAGCGGGGACTAATGAGCAGTTCTTC
CDR3 protein: CSVEPSLAGTNEQFF

clone size: many
D gene: NA
J gene: TRBJ2-2
V gene: TRBV6-6
CDR3 DNA: TGTGCCAGCAGTTACATCCAGGGCTCCGGGGAGCTGTTTTTT
CDR3 protein: CASSYIQGSGELFF

clone size: many
D gene: NA
J gene: TRBJ2-1
V gene: TRBV7-2
CDR3 DNA: TGTGCCAGCAGCTTGGACGGGGCCAATGAGCAGTTCTTC
CDR3 protein: CASSLDGANEQFF

clone size: many
D gene: NA
J gene: TRBJ1-2
V gene: TRBV6-4
CDR3 DNA: TGTGCCAGCAGTGACGGTTGGCAGGGAGGCTATGGCTACACCTTC
CDR3 protein: CASSDGWQGGYGYTF

clone size: many
D gene: TRBD1
J gene: TRBJ2-2
V gene: TRBV6-2/TRBV6-3
CDR3 DNA: TGTGCCAGCAGCGCTCGGACAGGATTGATCTCCGGGGAGCTGTTTTTT
CDR3 protein: CASSARTGLISGELFF

clone size: NA
D gene: TRBD1
J gene: TRBJ1-5
V gene: TRBV19
CDR3 DNA: TGTGCCAGTAGTATAGGCCAGGGGGGCAATCAGCCCCAGCATTTT
CDR3 protein: CASSIGQGGNQPQHF

clone size: many
D gene: TRBD1
J gene: TRBJ1-2
V gene: TRBV20-1
CDR3 DNA: TGCAGTGCTAGCGTCTATCCTGGACAGGAGAACTATGGCTACACCTTC
CDR3 protein: CSASVYPGQENYGYTF

clone size: few
D gene: TRBD1
J gene: TRBJ2-3
V gene: TRBV10-3
CDR3 DNA: TGTGCCATCAGTGATCCGGGACAGCCATATGATACGCAGTATTTT
CDR3 protein: CAISDPGQPYDTQYF

clone size: NA
D gene: NA
J gene: TRBJ2-3
V gene: TRBV27
CDR3 DNA: TGTGCCAGCAGTTCCGAGACAGTTCGCACAGGTACGCAGTATTTT
CDR3 protein: CASSSETVRTGTQYF

clone size: many
D gene: NA
J gene: TRBJ2-3
V gene: TRBV3-1
CDR3 DNA: TGTGCCAGCAGCCAAGAGGGGTCAGGAAGGGCGCAGTATTTT
CDR3 protein: CASSQEGSGRAQYF

clone size: many
D gene: TRBD1
J gene: TRBJ1-1
V gene: TRBV25-1
CDR3 DNA: TGTGCCAGCAGTGCATTTGGACAGGGGGGGAGGATGGGCACTGAAGCTTTCTTT
CDR3 protein: CASSAFGQGGRMGTEAFF

clone size: many
D gene: NA
J gene: TRBJ2-7
V gene: TRBV27
CDR3 DNA: TGTGCCAGCAGTTCCCGGACGCTTTACGAGCAGTACTTC
CDR3 protein: CASSSRTLYEQYF

clone size: many
D gene: NA
J gene: TRBJ2-3
V gene: TRBV27
CDR3 DNA: TGTGCCAGCCACCAGCTTTCAACAGATACGCAGTATTTT
CDR3 protein: CASHQLSTDTQYF

clone size: medium-sized
D gene: NA
J gene: TRBJ2-5
V gene: TRBV30
CDR3 DNA: TGTGCCTGGAGTGTCGACGGCTTGGGGGAGACCCAGTACTTC
CDR3 protein: CAWSVDGLGETQYF

clone size: many
D gene: TRBD2
J gene: TRBJ2-2
V gene: TRBV9
CDR3 DNA: TGTGCCAGCAGCGTAGCGGGGGGAGGCACCGGGGAGCTGTTTTTT
CDR3 protein: CASSVAGGGTGELFF

clone size: many
D gene: NA
J gene: TRBJ2-6
V gene: TRBV19
CDR3 DNA: TGTGCCAGTAGTACAGGACAGTTAGGATCTGGGGCCAACGTCCTGACTTTC
CDR3 protein: CASSTGQLGSGANVLTF

clone size: many
D gene: NA
J gene: TRBJ1-1
V gene: TRBV27
CDR3 DNA: TGTGCCAGCAGTTTATCGAGTCAGGGCCCTGAAGCTTTCTTT
CDR3 protein: CASSLSSQGPEAFF

clone size: many
D gene: TRBD1
J gene: TRBJ2-3
V gene: TRBV6-5
CDR3 DNA: TGTGCCAGCAGTTACTGGACAGGGGGGGTCACAGATACGCAGTATTTT
CDR3 protein: CASSYWTGGVTDTQYF

clone size: many
D gene: NA
J gene: TRBJ1-1
V gene: TRBV12-3/TRBV12-4
CDR3 DNA: TGTGCCAGCAGTTTAGTACAGGGGAACACTGAAGCTTTCTTT
CDR3 protein: CASSLVQGNTEAFF

clone size: many
D gene: NA
J gene: TRBJ2-5
V gene: TRBV7-9
CDR3 DNA: TGTGCCAGCAGCCCGCCAGTAGAGACCCAGTACTTC
CDR3 protein: CASSPPVETQYF